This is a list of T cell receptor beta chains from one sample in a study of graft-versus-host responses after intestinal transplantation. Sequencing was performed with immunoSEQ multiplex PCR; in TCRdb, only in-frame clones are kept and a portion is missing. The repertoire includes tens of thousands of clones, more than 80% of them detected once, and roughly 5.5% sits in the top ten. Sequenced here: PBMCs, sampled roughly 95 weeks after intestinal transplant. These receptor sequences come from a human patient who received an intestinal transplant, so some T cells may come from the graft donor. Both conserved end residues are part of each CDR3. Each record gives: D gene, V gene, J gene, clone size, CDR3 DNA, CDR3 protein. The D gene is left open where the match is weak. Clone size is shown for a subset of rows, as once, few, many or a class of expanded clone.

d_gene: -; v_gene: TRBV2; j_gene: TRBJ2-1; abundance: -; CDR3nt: TGTGCCAGCAGTGTTGAACAACCCAATGAGCAGTTCTTC; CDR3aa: CASSVEQPNEQFF
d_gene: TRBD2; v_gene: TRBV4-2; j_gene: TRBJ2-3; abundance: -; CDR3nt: TGTGCCAGCAGCCATGGGCGCGGGGGGGACTTCCGGGCAGATACGCAGTATTTT; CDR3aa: CASSHGRGGDFRADTQYF
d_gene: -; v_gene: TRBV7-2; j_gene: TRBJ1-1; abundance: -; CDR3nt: TGTGCCAGCAGCTTAGTGTTTCGGGACGAAGCTTTCTTT; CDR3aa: CASSLVFRDEAFF
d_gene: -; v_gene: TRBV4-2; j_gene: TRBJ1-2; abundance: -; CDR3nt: TGTGCCAGCAGCCAAGAACATCTCTACACCTTC; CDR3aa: CASSQEHLYTF
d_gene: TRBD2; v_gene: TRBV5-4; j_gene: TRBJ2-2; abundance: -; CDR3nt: TGTGCCAGCAGCTCCCCTAGCGGGGCGGCCGGGGAGCTGTTTTTT; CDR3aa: CASSSPSGAAGELFF
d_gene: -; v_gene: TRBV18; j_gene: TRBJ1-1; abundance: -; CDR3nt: TGTGCCAGCTCAGTATCTGGGGCTTTACCTGAAGCTTTCTTT; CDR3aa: CASSVSGALPEAFF
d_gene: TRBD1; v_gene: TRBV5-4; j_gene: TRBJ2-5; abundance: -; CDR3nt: TGTGCCAGCAGGTTCGGACAGGACCAAGAGACCCAGTACTTC; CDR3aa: CASRFGQDQETQYF
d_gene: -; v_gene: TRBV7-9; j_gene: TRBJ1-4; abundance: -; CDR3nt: TGTGCCAGCAGCTTTCTCGGCGCAGGAGCAAATGAAAAACTGTTTTTT; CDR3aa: CASSFLGAGANEKLFF
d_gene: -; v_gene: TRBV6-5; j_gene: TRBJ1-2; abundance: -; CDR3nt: TGTGCCAGCACCCGCAGCCCTAACTATGGCTACACCTTC; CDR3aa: CASTRSPNYGYTF
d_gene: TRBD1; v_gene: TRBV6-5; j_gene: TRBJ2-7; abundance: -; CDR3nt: TGTGCCAGCGGACAGGGGGAAACCTACGAGCAGTACTTC; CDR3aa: CASGQGETYEQYF
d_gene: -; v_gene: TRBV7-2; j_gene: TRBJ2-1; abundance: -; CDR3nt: TGTGCCAGCAGCCCCCCCCCAACTAGGTCCGAGCAGTTCTTC; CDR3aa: CASSPPPTRSEQFF
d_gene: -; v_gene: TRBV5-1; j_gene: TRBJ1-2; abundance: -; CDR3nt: TGCGCCAGCAGCTTGGTTCTCTATCCCCGATATGGCTACACCTTC; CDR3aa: CASSLVLYPRYGYTF
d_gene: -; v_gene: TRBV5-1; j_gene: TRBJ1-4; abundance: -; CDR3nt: TGCGCCAGCAGCTCTATATCCCTCGATGAAAAACTGTTTTTT; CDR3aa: CASSSISLDEKLFF
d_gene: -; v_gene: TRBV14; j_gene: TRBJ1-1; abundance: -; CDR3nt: TGTGCCAGCAGGCGTACAGGATCGAACACTGAAGCTTTCTTT; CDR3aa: CASRRTGSNTEAFF
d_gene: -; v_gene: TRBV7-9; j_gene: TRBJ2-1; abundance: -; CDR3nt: TGTGCCAGCACCACAGGGTTGGTGGTTGAGCAGTTCTTC; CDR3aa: CASTTGLVVEQFF
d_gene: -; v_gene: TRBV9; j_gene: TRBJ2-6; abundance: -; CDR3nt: TGTGCCAGCGCGCTCCCTGGGGCCAACGTCCTGACTTTC; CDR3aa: CASALPGANVLTF
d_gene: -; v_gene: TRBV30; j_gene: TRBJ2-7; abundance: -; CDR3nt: TGTGCCTGGAGTCCAGGGGCCGAGCAGTACTTC; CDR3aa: CAWSPGAEQYF
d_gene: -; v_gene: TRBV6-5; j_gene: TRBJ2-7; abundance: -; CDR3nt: TGTGCCAGCAGTGCCGCGGGAAACGAGCAGTACTTC; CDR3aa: CASSAAGNEQYF
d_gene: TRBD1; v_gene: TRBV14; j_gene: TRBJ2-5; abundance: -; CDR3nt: TGTGCCAGCAGCCAAGCGGACAGGGGGACGGGTGAGACCCAGTACTTC; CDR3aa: CASSQADRGTGETQYF
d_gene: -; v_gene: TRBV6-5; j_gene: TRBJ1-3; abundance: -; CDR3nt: TGTGCCAGCAGTGCCCAGGGATTTACTGGAAACACCATATATTTT; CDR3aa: CASSAQGFTGNTIYF
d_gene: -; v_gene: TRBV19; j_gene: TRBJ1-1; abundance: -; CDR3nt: TGTGCCAGCATAGAGGCAGGCCGGACTGAAGCTTTCTTT; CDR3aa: CASIEAGRTEAFF
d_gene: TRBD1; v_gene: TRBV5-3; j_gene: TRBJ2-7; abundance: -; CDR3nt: TGTGCCAGAAGCAAAGGACAGGGGCCCTACGAGCAGTACTTC; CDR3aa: CARSKGQGPYEQYF
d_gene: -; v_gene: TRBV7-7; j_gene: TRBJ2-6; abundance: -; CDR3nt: TGTGCCAGCAGTAAATTAGTTGGGGGGCAAGGGGCCAACGTCCTGACTTTC; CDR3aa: CASSKLVGGQGANVLTF
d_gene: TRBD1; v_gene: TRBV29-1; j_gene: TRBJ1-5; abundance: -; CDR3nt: TGCAGCGTTTCCAGGGGGGGGAATCAGCCCCAGCATTTT; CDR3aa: CSVSRGGNQPQHF
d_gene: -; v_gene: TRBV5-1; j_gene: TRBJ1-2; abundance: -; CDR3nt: TGCGCCAGCAGCGGACATGGTAACTATGGCTACACCTTC; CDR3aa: CASSGHGNYGYTF
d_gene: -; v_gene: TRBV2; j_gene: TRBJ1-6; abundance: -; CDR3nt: TGTGCCAGCAGTTACGTGGGGTTTAATTCACCCCTCCACTTT; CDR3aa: CASSYVGFNSPLHF
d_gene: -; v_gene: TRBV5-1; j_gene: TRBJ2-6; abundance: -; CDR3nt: TGCGCCAGCAGCCTGGTAATGGGGGCCAACGTCCTGACTTTC; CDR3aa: CASSLVMGANVLTF
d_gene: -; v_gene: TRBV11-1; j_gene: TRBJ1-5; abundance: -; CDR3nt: TGTGCCAGCAGCTTAGACGGAAATCAGCCCCAGCATTTT; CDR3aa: CASSLDGNQPQHF
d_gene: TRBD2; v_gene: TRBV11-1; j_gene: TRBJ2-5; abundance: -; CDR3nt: TGTGCCAGCAGCCTCCTGGGAAGCGGGGGGGCCGGAGAGACCCAGTACTTC; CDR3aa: CASSLLGSGGAGETQYF
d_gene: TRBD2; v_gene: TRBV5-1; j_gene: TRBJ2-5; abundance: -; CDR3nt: TGCGCCAGCAGCTTCACTAGCGGGGATGAGACCCAGTACTTC; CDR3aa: CASSFTSGDETQYF
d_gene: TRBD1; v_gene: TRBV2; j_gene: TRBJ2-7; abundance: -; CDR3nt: TGTGCCAGCAGACCTCGGACAGGGGAATACGAGCAGTACTTC; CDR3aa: CASRPRTGEYEQYF
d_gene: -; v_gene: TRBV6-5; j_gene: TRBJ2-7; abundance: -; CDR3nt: TGTGCCAGCAGTTACTCGAACAGATACGAGCAGTACTTC; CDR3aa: CASSYSNRYEQYF
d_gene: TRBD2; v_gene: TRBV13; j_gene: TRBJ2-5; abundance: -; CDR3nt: TGTGCCAGCAGCACCCGACTAGCAAGGAGTGAGACCCAGTACTTC; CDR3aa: CASSTRLARSETQYF
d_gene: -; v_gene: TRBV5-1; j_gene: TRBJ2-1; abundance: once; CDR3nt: TGCGCCAGCAGCTATCGGGGGTTGCAGTTCTTC; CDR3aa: CASSYRGLQFF
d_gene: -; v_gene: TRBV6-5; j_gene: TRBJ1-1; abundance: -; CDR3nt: TGTGCCAGCAGATGGACCGAGAACACTGAAGCTTTCTTT; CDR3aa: CASRWTENTEAFF